This record looks at one T cell receptor (beta chain) sequence and its context. The sample belongs to a study of blood T cell repertoires in COVID-19. Source study methods: Cell counts per sample came from amplifying reference gene primers. Profiling relied on immunoSEQ multiplex PCR, and the TCRdb table lists in-frame clones only, not all of them. V and J calls and clone size are as listed in that table; D and trimming were resolved from the DNA. The table has 230,000 or so clones, nearly 90% seen once. This CDR3 contains 14 residues. Germline V gene sequence: CDR1 LNHDA, CDR2 SQIVND (reference sequence). V was pared by 7 bases and J by 0 bases, with 2 bases of the junction left unmatched.

The receptor was derived from a woman between 40 and 55 years old who had recovered from COVID-19. The chain joins TRBV19 to TRBJ2-3; 9 positions agree with TRBD1. The sample taken for sequencing was peripheral blood. The CDR3 DNA reads TGTGCCAGTAACAGGGGGCTTAGCACAGATACGCAGTATTTT. Translated, it gives CASNRGLSTDTQYF.